The source of this TCR beta chain is a study of T cells in Graves' hyperthyroidism and ophthalmopathy. Trimming took 5 bases from V and 5 from J, leaving 12 bases between them. Per the germline V gene, CDR1 is SGHAT and CDR2 is FQNNGV. The CDR3 spans 14 residues. TCR beta CDR3 regions were amplified from RNA. An initial round of RT-PCR targeting the TCR CDR3 relied on the HTBI primer set. TCRdb re-called the multiplex PCR reads with MiXCR, one entry per CDR3 protein. The table lists approximately 640,000 distinct CDR3 sequences, roughly a sixth of them singletons. This clonotype was found many times. The sample taken for sequencing was blood. The chain has TRBV11-2 and TRBJ2-2, with D unclear. The source of this sequence is a man aged 50-59 years with Graves' hyperthyroidism. This chain's CDR3 is CASSPNGVTGELFF. The CDR3 DNA reads as TGTGCCAGCAGCCCGAACGGTGTTACCGGGGAGCTGTTTTTT.